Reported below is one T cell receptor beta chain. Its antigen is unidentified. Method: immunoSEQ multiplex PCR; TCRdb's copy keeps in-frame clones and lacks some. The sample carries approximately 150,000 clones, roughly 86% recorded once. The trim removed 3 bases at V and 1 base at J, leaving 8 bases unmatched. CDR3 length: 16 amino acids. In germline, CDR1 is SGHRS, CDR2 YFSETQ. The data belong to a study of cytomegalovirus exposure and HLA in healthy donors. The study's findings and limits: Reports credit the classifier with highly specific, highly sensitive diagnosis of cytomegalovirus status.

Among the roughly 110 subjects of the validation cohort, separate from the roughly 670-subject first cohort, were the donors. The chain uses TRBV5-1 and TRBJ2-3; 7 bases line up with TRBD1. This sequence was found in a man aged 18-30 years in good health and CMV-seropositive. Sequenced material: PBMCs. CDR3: CASSSGTEIRTDTQYF. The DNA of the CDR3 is TGCGCCAGCAGCTCCGGGACAGAGATTCGCACAGATACGCAGTATTTT.